These T cell receptor beta chains were read from a single sample in a study of T cells expressing NK-cell markers. TCRdb re-called the 5' RACE reads and gives one entry per CDR3 protein, without DNA. This table holds 350,000 to 450,000 distinct CDR3 sequences. Sequenced: blood T cells: a sorted CD56 or NKG2C T cell subset, CD4+ or CD8+ T cells, or bulk PBMC T cells (not recorded which). The receptors were gathered from a man between 18 and 69 years old in good health. The CDR3 runs from the conserved cysteine through the conserved F or W.

>TRBV5-1|TRBJ1-1
CASSLPGDRRGPNTEAFF
>TRBV12-3/TRBV12-4|TRBJ2-1
CASSFGGNYNEQFF
>TRBV23-1|TRBJ2-5
CAPTGYGSQETQYF
>TRBV20-1|TRBJ1-1
CSASNGFGATEAFF
>TRBV19|TRBJ2-5
CASSGGDKIQETQYF
>TRBV5-1|TRBJ2-7
CASRRTGEGYEQYF
>TRBV19|TRBJ2-7
CASNDRGSGTWEQYF
>TRBV5-4|TRBJ2-5
CASHRAGQGSVETQYF
>TRBV7-6|TRBJ2-5
CASSFGTSVKTQYF
>TRBV19|TRBJ1-1
CASSTGQGITEAFF
>TRBV12-3/TRBV12-4|TRBJ2-3
CASGDTRATQYF
>TRBV6-1|TRBJ2-3
CASTLVTSDTQYF
>TRBV7-7|TRBJ2-5
CASSLEAGGATSQYF
>TRBV7-2|TRBJ1-6
CASSLSRARNSPLHF
>TRBV6-1|TRBJ2-2
CASSPWTSQTGELFF
>TRBV2|TRBJ1-3
CASTPERSGNTIYF
>TRBV6-1|TRBJ1-3
CASSIGTRRNTIYF
>TRBV10-3|TRBJ2-7
CAIRDRQLTGSYEQYF
>TRBV7-9|TRBJ2-5
CASSFPTSGDKTQYF
>TRBV7-9|TRBJ1-1
CASSRVGWSEAFF
>TRBV12-3/TRBV12-4|TRBJ2-7
CASSFGGALVHEQYF
>TRBV11-2|TRBJ2-3
CASSLSLGGGPRGNTQYF
>TRBV20-1|TRBJ2-5
CSARATGLSDEETQYF
>TRBV28|TRBJ1-2
CASSFPILRDAYGYTF
>TRBV25-1|TRBJ1-1
CASRRQGRNTEAFF
>TRBV5-1|TRBJ2-4
CASSIRVGIDIQYF
>TRBV7-2|TRBJ2-7
CASSSLSADEQYF
>TRBV15|TRBJ1-3
CATSRFGQDSGNTIYF
>TRBV28|TRBJ1-1
CASSFHAGGPEAFF